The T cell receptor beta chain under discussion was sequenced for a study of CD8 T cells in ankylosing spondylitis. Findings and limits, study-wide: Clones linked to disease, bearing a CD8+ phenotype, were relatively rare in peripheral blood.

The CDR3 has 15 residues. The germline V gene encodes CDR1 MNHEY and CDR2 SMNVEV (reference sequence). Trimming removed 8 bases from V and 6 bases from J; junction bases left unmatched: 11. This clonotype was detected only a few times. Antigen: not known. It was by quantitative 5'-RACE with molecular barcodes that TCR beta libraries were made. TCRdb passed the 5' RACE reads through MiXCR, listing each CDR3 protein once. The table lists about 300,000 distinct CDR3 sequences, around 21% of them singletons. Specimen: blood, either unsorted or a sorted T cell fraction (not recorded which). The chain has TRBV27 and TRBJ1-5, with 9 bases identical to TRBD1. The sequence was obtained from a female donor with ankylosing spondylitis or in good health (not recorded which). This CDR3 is CASGEDRGGGQPQHF. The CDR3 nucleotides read TGTGCCAGCGGGGAGGACAGGGGCGGAGGTCAGCCCCAGCATTTT.